Included here is one TCR beta chain sequence, with context. Its matching antigen is unknown. This entry comes from a study of T cell responses to AZD1222 COVID-19 vaccine. For the study at large: Researchers grouped second doses given at about 4 or about 12 weeks into one pool. Study-wide results and caveats: The study identified only a handful of AZD1222 recipients as seropositive at baseline. Reportedly, nearly half of unique spike TCRs recognized epitopes outside B.1.351/B.1.1.7 mutations.

With V trimmed by 3 bases and J by 6 bases, 7 bases remained unmatched. Germline V gives CDR1 DFQATT, CDR2 SNEGSKA (reference sequence). This CDR3 is 15 amino acids long. Sequencing was performed with immunoSEQ multiplex PCR; in TCRdb, only in-frame clones are kept and a portion is missing. The sample comprises over 150,000 clones, 92% of which are singletons, and 10% rests with the top ten. Material: peripheral blood, obtained on day 0 of AZD1222 vaccination. The chain has TRBV20-1 and TRBJ2-4; 11 nucleotides agree with TRBD2. The receptor comes from an adult in good health. DNA of the CDR3: TGCAGTGCTAGTCCTCTAGCGGGGGGCGGAAACATTCAGTACTTC. Translating it yields CSASPLAGGGNIQYF.